The subject of this entry is one T cell receptor (beta chain). A read error is possible here, since a much larger clone lies one base away. The data originate from a study of blood T cells in healthy people across ages. This CDR3 is built from 16 residues. Per the germline V gene, CDR1 is SGHTS and CDR2 is YDEGEE. A sample-barcoded 5' primer and a J-beta primer mix were used in a second PCR of about 7 to 12 cycles. Tagging of each cDNA molecule was performed by a template-switch adaptor with 12 random nucleotides. TCRdb ran MiXCR on the 5' RACE reads and lists one entry per CDR3 protein. Among 590,000 or so distinct CDR3 sequences listed, about 30% were seen once.

Sequencing input: blood. The chain carries TRBV5-8 and TRBJ2-3, with a weak D call TRBD1 (5 bases). The sequence derives from a woman older than 75 in good health. The CDR3 loop reads CASSPIGVENTGTQYF. CDR3 in DNA: TGTGCCAGCAGCCCAATTGGGGTGGAAAACACAGGTACGCAGTATTTT.